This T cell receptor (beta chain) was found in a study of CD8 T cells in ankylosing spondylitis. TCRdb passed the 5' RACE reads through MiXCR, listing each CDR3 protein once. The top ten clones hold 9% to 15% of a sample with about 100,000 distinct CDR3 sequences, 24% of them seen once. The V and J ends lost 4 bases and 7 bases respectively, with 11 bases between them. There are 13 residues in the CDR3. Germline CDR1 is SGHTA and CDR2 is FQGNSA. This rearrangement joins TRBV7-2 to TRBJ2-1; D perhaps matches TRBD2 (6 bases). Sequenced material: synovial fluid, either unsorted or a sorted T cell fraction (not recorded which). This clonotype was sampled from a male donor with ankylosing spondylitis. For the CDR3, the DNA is TGTGCCAGCAGCTCGGGGACTTATAATGAGCAGTTCTTC. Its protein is CASSSGTYNEQFF.